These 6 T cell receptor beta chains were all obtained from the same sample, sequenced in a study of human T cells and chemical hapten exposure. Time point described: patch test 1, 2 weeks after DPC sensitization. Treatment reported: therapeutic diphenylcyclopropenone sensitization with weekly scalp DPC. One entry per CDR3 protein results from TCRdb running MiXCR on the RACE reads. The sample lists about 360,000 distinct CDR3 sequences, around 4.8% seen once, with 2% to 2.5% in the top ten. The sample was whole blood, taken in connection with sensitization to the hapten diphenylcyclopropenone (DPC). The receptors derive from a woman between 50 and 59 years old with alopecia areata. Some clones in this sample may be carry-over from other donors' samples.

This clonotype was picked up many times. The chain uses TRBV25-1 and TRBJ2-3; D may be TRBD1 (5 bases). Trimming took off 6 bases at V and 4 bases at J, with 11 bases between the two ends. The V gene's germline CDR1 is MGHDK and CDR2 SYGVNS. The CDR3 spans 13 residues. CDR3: CASSPGSPDTQYF. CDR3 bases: TGTGCCAGCAGCCCAGGGTCCCCAGATACGCAGTATTTT.

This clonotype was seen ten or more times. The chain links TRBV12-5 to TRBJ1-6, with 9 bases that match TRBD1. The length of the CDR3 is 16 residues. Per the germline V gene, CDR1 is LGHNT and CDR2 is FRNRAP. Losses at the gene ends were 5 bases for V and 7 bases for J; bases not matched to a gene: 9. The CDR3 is CASGTPGQGLNSPLHF. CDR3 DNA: TGTGCTAGTGGTACCCCGGGACAGGGATTAAATTCACCCCTCCACTTT.

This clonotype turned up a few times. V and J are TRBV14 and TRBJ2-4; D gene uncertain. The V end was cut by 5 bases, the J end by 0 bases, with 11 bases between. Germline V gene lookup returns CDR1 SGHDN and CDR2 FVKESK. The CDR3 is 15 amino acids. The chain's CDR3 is CASSSGLLAKNIQYF. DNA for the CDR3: TGTGCCAGCAGCTCTGGGTTACTAGCCAAAAACATTCAGTACTTC.

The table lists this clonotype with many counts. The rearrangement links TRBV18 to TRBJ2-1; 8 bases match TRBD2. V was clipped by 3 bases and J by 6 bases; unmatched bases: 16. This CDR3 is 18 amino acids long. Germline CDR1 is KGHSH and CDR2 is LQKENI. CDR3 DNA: TGTGCCAGCTCACCCCTCCCCTCGGGGAGCGGGGGTCTCAATGAGCAGTTCTTC. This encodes CASSPLPSGSGGLNEQFF.

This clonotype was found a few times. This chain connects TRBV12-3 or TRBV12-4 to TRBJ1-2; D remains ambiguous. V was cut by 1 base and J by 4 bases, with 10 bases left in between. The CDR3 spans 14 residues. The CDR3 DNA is TGTGCCAGCAGTTTAGGGTTGGGGTTCTATGGCTACACCTTC. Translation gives CASSLGLGFYGYTF.

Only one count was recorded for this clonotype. The CDR3 DNA follows: TGTGCCAGCAATAAACAGGGCCCGGGGACTGAAGCTTTCTTT. It specifies CASNKQGPGTEAFF. This rearrangement joins TRBV27 to TRBJ1-1, with a possible D match to TRBD1 (6 bases). Trimming left V 7 bases short and J 5 bases short, with 17 bases between. Germline values: CDR1 MNHEY, CDR2 SMNVEV (reference sequence). The CDR3 covers 14 residues.